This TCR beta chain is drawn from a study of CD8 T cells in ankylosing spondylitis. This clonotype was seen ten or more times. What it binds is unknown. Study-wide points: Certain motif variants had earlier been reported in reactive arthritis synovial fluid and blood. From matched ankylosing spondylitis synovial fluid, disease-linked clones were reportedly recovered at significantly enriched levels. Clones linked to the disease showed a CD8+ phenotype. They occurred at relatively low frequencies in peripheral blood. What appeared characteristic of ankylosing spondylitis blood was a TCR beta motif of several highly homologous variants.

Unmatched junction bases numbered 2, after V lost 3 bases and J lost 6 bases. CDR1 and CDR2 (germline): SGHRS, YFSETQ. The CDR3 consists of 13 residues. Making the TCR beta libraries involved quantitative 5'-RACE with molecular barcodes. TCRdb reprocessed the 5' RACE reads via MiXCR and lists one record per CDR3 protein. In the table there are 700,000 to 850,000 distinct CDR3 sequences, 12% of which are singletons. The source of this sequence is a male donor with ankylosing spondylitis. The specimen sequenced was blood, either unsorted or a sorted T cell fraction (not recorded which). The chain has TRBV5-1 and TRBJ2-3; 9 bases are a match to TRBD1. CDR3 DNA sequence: TGCGCCAGCAGCTCACAGGGGGCGGATACGCAGTATTTT. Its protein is CASSSQGADTQYF.